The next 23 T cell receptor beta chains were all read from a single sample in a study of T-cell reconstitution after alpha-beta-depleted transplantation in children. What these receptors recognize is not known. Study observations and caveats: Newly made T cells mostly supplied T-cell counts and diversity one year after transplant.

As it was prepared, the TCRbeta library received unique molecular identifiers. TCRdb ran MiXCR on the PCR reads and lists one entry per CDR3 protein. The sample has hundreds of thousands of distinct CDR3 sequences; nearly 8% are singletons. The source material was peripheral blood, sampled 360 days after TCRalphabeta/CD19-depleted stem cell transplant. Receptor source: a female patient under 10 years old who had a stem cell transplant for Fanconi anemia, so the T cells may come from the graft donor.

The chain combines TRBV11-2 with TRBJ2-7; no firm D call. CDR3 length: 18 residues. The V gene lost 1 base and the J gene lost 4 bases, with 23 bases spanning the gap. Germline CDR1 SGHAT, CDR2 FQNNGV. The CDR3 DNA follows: TGTGCCAGCAGCTTAGTACTGCCTCAAACGAACAATGGGTACGAGCAGTACGTC. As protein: CASSLVLPQTNNGYEQYV.

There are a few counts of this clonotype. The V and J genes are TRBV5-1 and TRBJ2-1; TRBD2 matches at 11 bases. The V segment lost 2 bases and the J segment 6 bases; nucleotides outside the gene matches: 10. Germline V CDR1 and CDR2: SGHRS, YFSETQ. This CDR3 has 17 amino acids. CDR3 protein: CASSFLAGGPPFNEQFF. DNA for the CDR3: TGCGCCAGCAGCTTTCTAGCGGGGGGCCCGCCCTTCAATGAGCAGTTCTTC.

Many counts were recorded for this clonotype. CDR3 loop: CASNVLRTGELFF. The DNA for the CDR3 is TGTGCCAGCAACGTTTTAAGGACCGGGGAGCTGTTTTTT. The rearrangement uses TRBV12-3 or TRBV12-4 and TRBJ2-2; D ambiguous. This CDR3 comprises 13 residues. With 7 bases removed from V and 5 bases from J, the gap between germline ends came to 11 bases.

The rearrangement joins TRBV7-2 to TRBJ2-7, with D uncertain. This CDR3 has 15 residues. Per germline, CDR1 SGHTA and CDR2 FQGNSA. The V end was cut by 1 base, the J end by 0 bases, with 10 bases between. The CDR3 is CASSLGYASSYEQYV. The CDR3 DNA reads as TGTGCCAGCAGCTTAGGATACGCGAGCTCCTACGAGCAGTACGTC.

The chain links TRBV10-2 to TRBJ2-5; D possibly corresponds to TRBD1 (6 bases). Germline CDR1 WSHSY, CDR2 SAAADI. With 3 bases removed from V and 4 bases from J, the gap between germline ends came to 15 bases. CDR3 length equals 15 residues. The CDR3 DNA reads TGCGCCAGCAGTGACGGGCAGGGGATGAGAGAGACCCAGTACTTC. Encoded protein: CASSDGQGMRETQYF.

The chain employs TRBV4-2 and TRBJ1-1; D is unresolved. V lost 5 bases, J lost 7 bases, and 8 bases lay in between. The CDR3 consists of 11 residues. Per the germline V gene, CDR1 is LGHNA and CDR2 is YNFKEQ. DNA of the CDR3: TGTGCCAGCAGCAATGATCTTGAAGCTTTCTTT. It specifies CASSNDLEAFF.

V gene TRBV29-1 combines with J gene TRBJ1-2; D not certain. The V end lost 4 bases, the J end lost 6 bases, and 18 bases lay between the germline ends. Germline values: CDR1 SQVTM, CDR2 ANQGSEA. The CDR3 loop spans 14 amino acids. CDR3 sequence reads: CSVGPPPAQDGYTF. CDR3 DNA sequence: TGCAGCGTTGGTCCTCCCCCGGCTCAGGATGGCTACACCTTC.

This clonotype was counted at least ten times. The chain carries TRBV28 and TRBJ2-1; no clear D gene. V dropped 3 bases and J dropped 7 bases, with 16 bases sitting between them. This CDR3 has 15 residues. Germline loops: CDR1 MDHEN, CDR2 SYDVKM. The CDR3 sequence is CASSFSLLSLNEQFF. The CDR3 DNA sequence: TGTGCCAGCAGTTTCTCCCTACTATCCTTGAATGAGCAGTTCTTC.

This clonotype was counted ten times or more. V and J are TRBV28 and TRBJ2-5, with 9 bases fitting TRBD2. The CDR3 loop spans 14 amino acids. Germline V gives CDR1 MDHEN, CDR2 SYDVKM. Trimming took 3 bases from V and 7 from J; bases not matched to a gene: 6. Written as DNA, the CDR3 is TGTGCCAGCAGTTTTCGGACTAGCGAGGTGACCCAGTACTTC. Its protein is CASSFRTSEVTQYF.

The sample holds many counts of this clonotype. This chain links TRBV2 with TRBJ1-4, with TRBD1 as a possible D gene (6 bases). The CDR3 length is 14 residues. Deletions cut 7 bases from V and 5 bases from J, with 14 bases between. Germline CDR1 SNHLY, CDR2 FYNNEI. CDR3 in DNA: TGTGCCAGCAACCCAGACAGGATAAATGAAAAACTGTTTTTT. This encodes CASNPDRINEKLFF.

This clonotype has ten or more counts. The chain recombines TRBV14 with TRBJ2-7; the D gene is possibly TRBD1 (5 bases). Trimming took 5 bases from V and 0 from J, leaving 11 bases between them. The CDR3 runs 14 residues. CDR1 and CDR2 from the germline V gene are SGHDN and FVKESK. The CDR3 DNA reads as TGTGCCAGCAGCGTAGGGGCCAGCTCCTACGAGCAGTACTTC. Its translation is CASSVGASSYEQYF.

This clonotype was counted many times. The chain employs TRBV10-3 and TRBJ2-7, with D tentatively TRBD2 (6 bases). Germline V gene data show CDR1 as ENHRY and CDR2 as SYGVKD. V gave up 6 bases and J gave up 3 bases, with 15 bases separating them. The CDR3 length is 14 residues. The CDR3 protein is CAIREGPNIYEQYF. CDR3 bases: TGTGCCATCAGGGAGGGACCGAATATCTACGAGCAGTACTTC.

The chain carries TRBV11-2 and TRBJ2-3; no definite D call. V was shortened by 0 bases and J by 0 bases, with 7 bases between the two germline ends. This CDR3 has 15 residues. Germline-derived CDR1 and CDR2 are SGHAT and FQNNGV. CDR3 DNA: TGTGCCAGCAGCTTAGACTGGGGAAGCACAGATACGCAGTATTTT. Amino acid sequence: CASSLDWGSTDTQYF.

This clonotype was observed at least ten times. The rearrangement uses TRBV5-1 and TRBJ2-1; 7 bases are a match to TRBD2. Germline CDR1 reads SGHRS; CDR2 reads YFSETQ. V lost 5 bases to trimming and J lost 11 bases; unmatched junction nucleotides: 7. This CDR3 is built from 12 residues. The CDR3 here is CASSTERGQQFF. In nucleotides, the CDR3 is TGCGCCAGCAGTACCGAGCGGGGCCAGCAGTTCTTC.

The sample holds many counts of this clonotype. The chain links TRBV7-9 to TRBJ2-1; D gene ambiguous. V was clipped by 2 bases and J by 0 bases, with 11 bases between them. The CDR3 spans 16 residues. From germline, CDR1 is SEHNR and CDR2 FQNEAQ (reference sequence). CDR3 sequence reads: CASSLYPESSYNEQFF. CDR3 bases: TGTGCCAGCAGCTTATATCCGGAGAGCTCCTACAATGAGCAGTTCTTC.

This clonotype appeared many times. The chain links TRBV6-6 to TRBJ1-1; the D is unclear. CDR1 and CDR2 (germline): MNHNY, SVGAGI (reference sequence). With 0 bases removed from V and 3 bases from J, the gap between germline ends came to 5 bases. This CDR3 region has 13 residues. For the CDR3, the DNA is TGTGCCAGCAGTTACTCGAGGGACACTGAAGCTTTCTTT. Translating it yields CASSYSRDTEAFF.

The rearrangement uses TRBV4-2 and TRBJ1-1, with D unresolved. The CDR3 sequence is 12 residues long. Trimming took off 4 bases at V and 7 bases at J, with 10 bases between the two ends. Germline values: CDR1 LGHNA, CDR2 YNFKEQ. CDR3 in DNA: TGTGCCAGCAGCCCCGGGTCGTTTGAAGCTTTCTTT. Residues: CASSPGSFEAFF.

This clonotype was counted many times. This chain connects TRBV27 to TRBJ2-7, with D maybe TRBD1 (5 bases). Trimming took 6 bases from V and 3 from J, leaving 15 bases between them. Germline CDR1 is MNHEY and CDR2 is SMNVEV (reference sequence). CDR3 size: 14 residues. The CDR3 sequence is CASSRIDRGYEQYF. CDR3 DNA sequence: TGTGCCAGCAGCCGGATCGACAGAGGCTACGAGCAGTACTTC.

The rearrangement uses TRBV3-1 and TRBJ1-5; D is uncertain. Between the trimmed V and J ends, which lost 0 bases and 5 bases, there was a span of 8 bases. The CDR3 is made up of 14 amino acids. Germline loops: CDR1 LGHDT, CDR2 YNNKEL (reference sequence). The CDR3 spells CASSQEIEHQPQHF. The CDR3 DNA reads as TGTGCCAGCAGCCAAGAGATTGAACATCAGCCCCAGCATTTT.

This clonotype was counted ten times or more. The CDR3 here is CASSLEGGLDEQYF. The CDR3 DNA is TGTGCCAGCAGCTTAGAAGGGGGCCTGGACGAGCAGTACTTC. The chain couples TRBV7-2 to TRBJ2-7; 7 bases align to TRBD1. After removal of 1 base from V and 5 bases from J, the junction contained 5 bases not matched to a gene. Germline V gene sequence: CDR1 SGHTA, CDR2 FQGNSA. The CDR3 has 14 residues.

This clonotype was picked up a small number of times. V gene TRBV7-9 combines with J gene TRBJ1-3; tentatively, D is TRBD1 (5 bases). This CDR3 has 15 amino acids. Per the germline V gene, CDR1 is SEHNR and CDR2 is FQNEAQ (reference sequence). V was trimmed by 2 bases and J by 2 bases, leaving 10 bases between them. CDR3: CASSLNPGTGNTIYF. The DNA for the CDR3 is TGTGCCAGCAGCTTAAACCCAGGGACTGGAAACACCATATATTTT.

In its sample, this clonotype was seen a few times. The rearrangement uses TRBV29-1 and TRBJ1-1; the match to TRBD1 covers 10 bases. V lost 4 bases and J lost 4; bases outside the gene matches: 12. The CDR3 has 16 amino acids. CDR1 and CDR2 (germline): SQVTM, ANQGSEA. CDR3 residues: CSVGVGQGMFGTEAFF. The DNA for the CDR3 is TGCAGCGTTGGTGTGGGACAGGGGATGTTTGGCACTGAAGCTTTCTTT.

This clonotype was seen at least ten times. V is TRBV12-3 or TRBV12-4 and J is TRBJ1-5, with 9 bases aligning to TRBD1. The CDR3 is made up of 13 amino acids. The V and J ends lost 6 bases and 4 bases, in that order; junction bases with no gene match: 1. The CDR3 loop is CASRGTGNQPQHF. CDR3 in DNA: TGTGCCAGCAGGGGGACAGGGAATCAGCCCCAGCATTTT.